This T cell receptor beta chain was captured by sequencing in a study of CD8+ T cells in alopecia areata. Overall study: Treated individuals took tofacitinib by mouth, 5 to 10 mg twice daily. For treated patients, severity scores reflected the percentage of scalp area affected.

This CDR3 is 16 amino acids long. V lost 0 bases to trimming and J lost 5 bases, with 16 bases between them. Germline loops: CDR1 MNHEY, CDR2 SVGAGI. As the sequencing template, cDNA was produced by extracting RNA and reverse transcribing it. Sequenced by immunoSEQ multiplex PCR; TCRdb stores in-frame clones only, minus some. The table includes some 190,000 clones, approximately 50% detected once. Treatment of the sample: oral pan-JAK inhibitor, 5-10 mg twice daily. The sequences come from CD8+ T cells sorted from blood, collected around week 54, from a patient treated with tofacitinib. The chain joins TRBV6-5 to TRBJ2-5, with a weak D call TRBD2 (5 bases). This receptor was identified in a human donor with alopecia areata. The DNA of the CDR3 is TGTGCCAGCAGTTACTCTGGGGTGGAGGACGGGGAGACCCAGTACTTC. It encodes CASSYSGVEDGETQYF.